A selection of T cell receptor beta chains follows, all from one sample in a study of blood T cell repertoires in COVID-19. Assay used: immunoSEQ multiplex PCR; TCRdb lists only in-frame clones, some missing. The sample lists roughly 130,000 clones; roughly 80% were seen once. Sequencing used peripheral blood. The receptors shown here come from a woman aged 45-60 years with acute or convalescent COVID-19. Both conserved end residues are trimmed from each CDR3. A D gene is named only where the DNA matches it firmly.

v_gene: TRBV24-1
d_gene: NA
j_gene: TRBJ1-2
CDR3aa: ATSDPTVDGYT

v_gene: TRBV9
d_gene: TRBD1
j_gene: TRBJ1-6
CDR3aa: ASSTDRGLRSPLH

v_gene: TRBV5-1
d_gene: TRBD1
j_gene: TRBJ2-7
CDR3aa: ASSLGQGFYEQY

v_gene: TRBV29-1
d_gene: NA
j_gene: TRBJ1-2
CDR3aa: SVAIGLSYGYT

v_gene: TRBV6-1
d_gene: TRBD1
j_gene: TRBJ1-1
CDR3aa: ASSEARQGRGNTEAF

v_gene: TRBV18
d_gene: NA
j_gene: TRBJ1-1
CDR3aa: ASSQPGGNTEAF

v_gene: TRBV29-1
d_gene: NA
j_gene: TRBJ2-7
CDR3aa: SALDSYEQY

v_gene: TRBV2
d_gene: NA
j_gene: TRBJ1-5
CDR3aa: ASSEGSGTSNQPQH

v_gene: TRBV6-4
d_gene: NA
j_gene: TRBJ1-5
CDR3aa: ASSEQYSNQPQH

v_gene: TRBV7-8
d_gene: TRBD2
j_gene: TRBJ2-2
CDR3aa: ASSLRLAGAFTGELF

v_gene: TRBV5-1
d_gene: TRBD2
j_gene: TRBJ2-3
CDR3aa: ASSPGLAGTDTQY